Listed below are T cell receptor beta chains from one sample, sequenced in a study of Graves' ophthalmopathy and Graves' hyperthyroidism. TCRdb re-called the multiplex PCR reads through MiXCR, storing one row per CDR3 protein. The data show about 500,000 distinct CDR3 sequences, with under 40% seen just once and about 4.2% held by the top ten. Material for sequencing was peripheral blood or thyroid tissue (not recorded which). Source of these receptors: an adult man with Graves' hyperthyroidism. Each CDR3 is given with its conserved first and last residue. The order of the fields is clone size, D gene, V gene, CDR3 protein. A D gene is named only where the DNA matches it firmly. Size values are once, few and many counts, or a class for expanded clones, and some rows have none.

abundance: many
d_gene: TRBD1
v_gene: TRBV15
CDR3aa: CATSSEQGPFYGYTF

abundance: many
d_gene: -
v_gene: TRBV5-1
CDR3aa: CASSSAGLNTEAFF

abundance: many
d_gene: TRBD1
v_gene: TRBV7-2
CDR3aa: CASTPGTGASYEQYF

abundance: few
d_gene: TRBD1
v_gene: TRBV13
CDR3aa: CASSSMTGRGDKLFF

abundance: -
d_gene: TRBD2
v_gene: TRBV7-6
CDR3aa: CASSALAGIEQFF

abundance: many
d_gene: -
v_gene: TRBV19
CDR3aa: CASSRTQDEGNEKLFF

abundance: -
d_gene: TRBD1
v_gene: TRBV25-1
CDR3aa: CASSPRQGVGGYTF

abundance: few
d_gene: TRBD2
v_gene: TRBV29-1
CDR3aa: CSGEAAGVYNEQFF

abundance: -
d_gene: -
v_gene: TRBV29-1
CDR3aa: CAWRYSAISYEQYF

abundance: many
d_gene: TRBD2
v_gene: TRBV12-3/TRBV12-4
CDR3aa: CASSATSGRWYEQYF

abundance: -
d_gene: TRBD2
v_gene: TRBV20-1
CDR3aa: CSARDATSGVNVLTF